This is a list of T cell receptor beta chains from one sample in a study of blood T cell repertoires in COVID-19. Only in-frame clones appear in the TCRdb table, and some are missing; sequencing was by immunoSEQ multiplex PCR. Among 95,000 to 100,000 clones, about 90% were seen once, and the ten largest hold roughly a sixth. Sequenced input: peripheral blood. The receptors originated from a man in his fifties with acute or convalescent COVID-19. Each CDR3 is given with its conserved first and last residue. Each record gives: V gene, J gene, D gene, clone size, CDR3 protein, CDR3 DNA. D genes are given only for firm matches. Some rows have no size entry. The others give once, few or many, or a class for an expanded clone.

v_gene: TRBV7-9
j_gene: TRBJ2-1
d_gene: .
abundance: .
CDR3aa: CASSSLRGHNEQFF
CDR3nt: TGTGCCAGCAGCTCGCTGCGGGGGCACAATGAGCAGTTCTTC

v_gene: TRBV11-1
j_gene: TRBJ1-4
d_gene: .
abundance: once
CDR3aa: CASSPSGTLNEKLFF
CDR3nt: TGTGCCAGCAGCCCATCCGGGACATTGAATGAAAAACTGTTTTTT

v_gene: TRBV30
j_gene: TRBJ1-5
d_gene: TRBD1
abundance: once
CDR3aa: CAWSEGTGIQPQHF
CDR3nt: TGTGCCTGGAGTGAGGGGACAGGGATCCAGCCCCAGCATTTT

v_gene: TRBV7-2
j_gene: TRBJ1-1
d_gene: TRBD1
abundance: .
CDR3aa: CASSQGTGWPGTEAFF
CDR3nt: TGTGCCAGCAGCCAAGGGACAGGGTGGCCCGGCACTGAAGCTTTCTTT

v_gene: TRBV5-1
j_gene: TRBJ1-1
d_gene: .
abundance: .
CDR3aa: CASRRTTVSNTEAFF
CDR3nt: TGCGCCAGCCGTAGGACAACGGTATCAAACACTGAAGCTTTCTTT

v_gene: TRBV2
j_gene: TRBJ1-2
d_gene: .
abundance: once
CDR3aa: CASSDGRGANYGYTF
CDR3nt: TGTGCCAGCAGTGACGGGCGGGGGGCTAACTATGGCTACACCTTC

v_gene: TRBV6-5
j_gene: TRBJ2-5
d_gene: .
abundance: .
CDR3aa: CASSYHGGGMRETQYF
CDR3nt: TGTGCCAGCAGTTACCATGGGGGGGGCATGAGAGAGACCCAGTACTTC

v_gene: TRBV7-2
j_gene: TRBJ1-5
d_gene: TRBD1
abundance: few
CDR3aa: CASSSGQGSIGNQPQHF
CDR3nt: TGTGCCAGCAGCTCGGGACAGGGTAGTATAGGCAATCAGCCCCAGCATTTT

v_gene: TRBV2
j_gene: TRBJ1-5
d_gene: .
abundance: .
CDR3aa: CASSEGLYSNQPQHF
CDR3nt: TGTGCCAGCAGTGAAGGACTATATAGCAATCAGCCCCAGCATTTT

v_gene: TRBV30
j_gene: TRBJ2-3
d_gene: .
abundance: .
CDR3aa: CAWSVRGFSSTDTQYF
CDR3nt: TGTGCCTGGAGTGTACGTGGCTTTTCTAGCACAGATACGCAGTATTTT

v_gene: TRBV19
j_gene: TRBJ2-1
d_gene: .
abundance: .
CDR3aa: CASSIGGGSSSYNEQFF
CDR3nt: TGTGCCAGTAGTATAGGGGGGGGCTCAAGCTCCTACAATGAGCAGTTCTTC

v_gene: TRBV27
j_gene: TRBJ1-1
d_gene: .
abundance: .
CDR3aa: CASSFSRELNTEAFF
CDR3nt: TGTGCCAGCAGCTTCTCCAGGGAATTGAACACTGAAGCTTTCTTT

v_gene: TRBV7-2
j_gene: TRBJ1-5
d_gene: TRBD1
abundance: .
CDR3aa: CASSNRGRDQPQHF
CDR3nt: TGTGCCAGCAGCAACAGGGGACGGGATCAGCCCCAGCATTTT

v_gene: TRBV11-3
j_gene: TRBJ2-6
d_gene: .
abundance: .
CDR3aa: CASSFSGTYPSLRANVLTF
CDR3nt: TGTGCCAGCAGCTTCAGCGGGACATACCCTTCCCTACGGGCCAACGTCCTGACTTTC

v_gene: TRBV27
j_gene: TRBJ2-7
d_gene: .
abundance: .
CDR3aa: CASSFLRTTYEQYF
CDR3nt: TGTGCCAGCAGTTTTCTAAGAACCACCTACGAGCAGTACTTC

v_gene: TRBV5-1
j_gene: TRBJ1-4
d_gene: .
abundance: .
CDR3aa: CASSLVQGSNEKLFF
CDR3nt: TGCGCCAGCAGCTTGGTGCAAGGGAGTAATGAAAAACTGTTTTTT

v_gene: TRBV5-1
j_gene: TRBJ2-7
d_gene: TRBD1
abundance: .
CDR3aa: CASSLQGDAYEQYF
CDR3nt: TGCGCCAGCAGCTTGCAGGGGGACGCCTACGAGCAGTACTTC

v_gene: TRBV5-5
j_gene: TRBJ1-1
d_gene: .
abundance: .
CDR3aa: CASSLQGPRAEAFF
CDR3nt: TGTGCCAGCAGCTTACAGGGCCCGAGGGCTGAAGCTTTCTTT

v_gene: TRBV5-6
j_gene: TRBJ1-4
d_gene: TRBD1
abundance: .
CDR3aa: CASSLIGDSATNEKLFF
CDR3nt: TGTGCCAGCAGCTTGATTGGGGACAGTGCAACTAATGAAAAACTGTTTTTT

v_gene: TRBV2
j_gene: TRBJ2-2
d_gene: TRBD1
abundance: .
CDR3aa: CASSEATGGTGELFF
CDR3nt: TGTGCCAGCAGTGAGGCGACAGGGGGCACCGGGGAGCTGTTTTTT

v_gene: TRBV30
j_gene: TRBJ1-6
d_gene: TRBD1
abundance: once
CDR3aa: CAWSVRQGARSPLHF
CDR3nt: TGTGCCTGGAGTGTAAGACAGGGGGCCCGTTCACCCCTCCACTTT

v_gene: TRBV7-6
j_gene: TRBJ2-7
d_gene: TRBD1
abundance: few
CDR3aa: CASSLAGTGAYEQYF
CDR3nt: TGTGCCAGCAGCTTAGCGGGGACAGGGGCCTACGAGCAGTACTTC

v_gene: TRBV2
j_gene: TRBJ1-2
d_gene: TRBD1
abundance: .
CDR3aa: CASSRTGLGYGYTF
CDR3nt: TGTGCCAGCAGCCGGACAGGGTTGGGCTATGGCTACACCTTC

v_gene: TRBV19
j_gene: TRBJ2-2
d_gene: .
abundance: once
CDR3aa: CAVQVSDTGELFF
CDR3nt: TGTGCCGTTCAGGTGTCGGACACCGGGGAGCTGTTTTTT

v_gene: TRBV6-5
j_gene: TRBJ2-7
d_gene: .
abundance: .
CDR3aa: CASSRYREGSYEQYF
CDR3nt: TGTGCCAGCAGCCGGTACAGGGAAGGCTCCTACGAGCAGTACTTC

v_gene: TRBV12-3/TRBV12-4
j_gene: TRBJ1-1
d_gene: .
abundance: .
CDR3aa: CASSLLRTSEAFF
CDR3nt: TGTGCCAGCAGTTTATTACGAACTTCTGAAGCTTTCTTT

v_gene: TRBV19
j_gene: TRBJ2-7
d_gene: .
abundance: .
CDR3aa: CASSITGHSSYEQYF
CDR3nt: TGTGCCAGTAGTATCACAGGCCACAGCTCCTACGAGCAGTACTTC

v_gene: TRBV24-1
j_gene: TRBJ2-5
d_gene: TRBD1
abundance: .
CDR3aa: CATSDPGQGGETQYF
CDR3nt: TGTGCCACCAGTGACCCGGGACAGGGAGGAGAGACCCAGTACTTC

v_gene: TRBV5-1
j_gene: TRBJ1-4
d_gene: .
abundance: .
CDR3aa: CASSLAGATNEKLFF
CDR3nt: TGCGCCAGCAGCTTGGCGGGAGCTACTAATGAAAAACTGTTTTTT

v_gene: TRBV9
j_gene: TRBJ2-3
d_gene: .
abundance: .
CDR3aa: CASSVELDTDTQYF
CDR3nt: TGTGCCAGCAGCGTAGAACTAGACACAGATACGCAGTATTTT

v_gene: TRBV27
j_gene: TRBJ2-5
d_gene: .
abundance: .
CDR3aa: CASSDTGFETQYF
CDR3nt: TGTGCCAGCAGTGACACAGGGTTTGAGACCCAGTACTTC

v_gene: TRBV19
j_gene: TRBJ1-5
d_gene: .
abundance: .
CDR3aa: CASSMFQGNQPQHF
CDR3nt: TGTGCCAGTAGTATGTTTCAGGGGAATCAGCCCCAGCATTTT

v_gene: TRBV5-6
j_gene: TRBJ2-1
d_gene: .
abundance: .
CDR3aa: CASSGGWGRELDEQFF
CDR3nt: TGTGCCAGCAGCGGGGGTTGGGGGCGCGAATTGGATGAGCAGTTCTTC

v_gene: TRBV5-5
j_gene: TRBJ1-5
d_gene: .
abundance: .
CDR3aa: CASSQGWDTHQPQHF
CDR3nt: TGTGCCAGCAGCCAGGGATGGGACACCCATCAGCCCCAGCATTTT

v_gene: TRBV5-6
j_gene: TRBJ1-6
d_gene: .
abundance: .
CDR3aa: CASSLGGRFTLHF
CDR3nt: TGTGCCAGCAGCTTGGGGGGCCGGTTCACCCTCCACTTT

v_gene: TRBV5-1
j_gene: TRBJ2-7
d_gene: .
abundance: few
CDR3aa: CASRPTPPSYEQYF
CDR3nt: TGCGCCAGCAGGCCGACACCCCCTTCCTACGAGCAGTACTTC

v_gene: TRBV6-5
j_gene: TRBJ1-1
d_gene: .
abundance: .
CDR3aa: CASSYSRGPNTEAFF
CDR3nt: TGTGCCAGCAGTTACTCACGGGGTCCGAACACTGAAGCTTTCTTT

v_gene: TRBV5-1
j_gene: TRBJ2-1
d_gene: TRBD1
abundance: .
CDR3aa: CASTYRGRGEQFF
CDR3nt: TGCGCCAGCACCTACAGGGGGCGCGGTGAGCAGTTCTTC

v_gene: TRBV24-1
j_gene: TRBJ2-3
d_gene: .
abundance: .
CDR3aa: CATSDPQGFRTQYF
CDR3nt: TGTGCCACCAGTGACCCCCAGGGTTTTCGCACGCAGTATTTT

v_gene: TRBV19
j_gene: TRBJ2-5
d_gene: TRBD1
abundance: .
CDR3aa: CASSIWDSQETQYF
CDR3nt: TGTGCCAGTAGTATTTGGGACAGTCAAGAGACCCAGTACTTC

v_gene: TRBV7-2
j_gene: TRBJ2-3
d_gene: .
abundance: .
CDR3aa: CASSLAADGNTQYF
CDR3nt: TGTGCCAGCAGCTTAGCGGCCGACGGGAATACGCAGTATTTT

v_gene: TRBV4-1
j_gene: TRBJ1-6
d_gene: .
abundance: .
CDR3aa: CASSQGGGTNSPLHF
CDR3nt: TGCGCCAGCAGCCAAGGCGGGGGGACTAATTCACCCCTCCACTTT

v_gene: TRBV7-9
j_gene: TRBJ2-7
d_gene: TRBD2
abundance: .
CDR3aa: CASSPRTSGGAGTYEQYF
CDR3nt: TGTGCCAGCAGCCCCAGGACTAGCGGGGGGGCTGGGACCTACGAGCAGTACTTC

v_gene: TRBV30
j_gene: TRBJ1-1
d_gene: .
abundance: .
CDR3aa: CAWSRGQIMNTEAFF
CDR3nt: TGTGCCTGGAGTCGAGGGCAGATAATGAACACTGAAGCTTTCTTT

v_gene: TRBV10-1
j_gene: TRBJ1-1
d_gene: TRBD1
abundance: .
CDR3aa: CASSESTGTLNTEAFF
CDR3nt: TGCGCCAGCAGTGAGTCGACAGGGACACTGAACACTGAAGCTTTCTTT

v_gene: TRBV6-4
j_gene: TRBJ2-5
d_gene: .
abundance: .
CDR3aa: CASSAGGGETQYF
CDR3nt: TGTGCCAGCAGTGCTGGGGGAGGAGAGACCCAGTACTTC

v_gene: TRBV19
j_gene: TRBJ1-6
d_gene: .
abundance: .
CDR3aa: CASSPTDGGLNSPLHF
CDR3nt: TGTGCCAGTAGCCCCACGGACGGGGGGCTTAATTCACCCCTCCACTTT

v_gene: TRBV14
j_gene: TRBJ2-7
d_gene: TRBD1
abundance: .
CDR3aa: CASSLTGGYEQYF
CDR3nt: TGTGCCAGCAGCCTGACAGGGGGCTACGAGCAGTACTTC

v_gene: TRBV4-3
j_gene: TRBJ2-1
d_gene: TRBD2
abundance: .
CDR3aa: CASSALMASGASGYNEQFF
CDR3nt: TGCGCCAGCAGCGCCTTAATGGCTAGCGGGGCTTCAGGGTACAATGAGCAGTTCTTC

v_gene: TRBV3-1/TRBV3-2
j_gene: TRBJ2-3
d_gene: TRBD2
abundance: .
CDR3aa: CASSPGTSGISTSTDTQYF
CDR3nt: TGTGCCAGCAGCCCCGGGACTAGCGGGATATCCACTAGCACAGATACGCAGTATTTT

v_gene: TRBV6-6
j_gene: TRBJ1-2
d_gene: .
abundance: .
CDR3aa: CASTRGNYGYTF
CDR3nt: TGTGCCAGCACCCGGGGGAACTATGGCTACACCTTC

v_gene: TRBV5-4
j_gene: TRBJ2-1
d_gene: .
abundance: .
CDR3aa: CASSPETGPYNEQFF
CDR3nt: TGTGCCAGCAGCCCCGAGACAGGTCCTTACAATGAGCAGTTCTTC

v_gene: TRBV19
j_gene: TRBJ1-1
d_gene: .
abundance: .
CDR3aa: CASSHVRGTEAFF
CDR3nt: TGTGCCAGTAGCCACGTGAGAGGCACTGAAGCTTTCTTT

v_gene: TRBV12-5
j_gene: TRBJ1-6
d_gene: .
abundance: .
CDR3aa: CASGTQRISRNSPLHF
CDR3nt: TGTGCTAGTGGTACCCAGAGGATTAGTAGGAATTCACCCCTCCACTTT

v_gene: TRBV2
j_gene: TRBJ1-2
d_gene: .
abundance: .
CDR3aa: CASSASVSYGYTF
CDR3nt: TGTGCCAGCAGTGCATCGGTTAGCTATGGCTACACCTTC

v_gene: TRBV7-6
j_gene: TRBJ1-1
d_gene: .
abundance: few
CDR3aa: CASSPRGGHPNTEAFF
CDR3nt: TGTGCCAGCAGCCCGCGGGGGGGGCACCCGAACACTGAAGCTTTCTTT

v_gene: TRBV28
j_gene: TRBJ1-5
d_gene: .
abundance: .
CDR3aa: CASSLTDQPQHF
CDR3nt: TGTGCCAGCAGTTTGACAGATCAGCCCCAGCATTTT

v_gene: TRBV5-1
j_gene: TRBJ2-1
d_gene: TRBD1
abundance: .
CDR3aa: CASSSEDRGYEQFF
CDR3nt: TGCGCCAGCAGCTCCGAGGACAGGGGCTATGAGCAGTTCTTC

v_gene: TRBV7-8
j_gene: TRBJ1-2
d_gene: .
abundance: .
CDR3aa: CASSPPVSSYGYTF
CDR3nt: TGTGCCAGCAGCCCCCCGGTTAGTAGCTATGGCTACACCTTC